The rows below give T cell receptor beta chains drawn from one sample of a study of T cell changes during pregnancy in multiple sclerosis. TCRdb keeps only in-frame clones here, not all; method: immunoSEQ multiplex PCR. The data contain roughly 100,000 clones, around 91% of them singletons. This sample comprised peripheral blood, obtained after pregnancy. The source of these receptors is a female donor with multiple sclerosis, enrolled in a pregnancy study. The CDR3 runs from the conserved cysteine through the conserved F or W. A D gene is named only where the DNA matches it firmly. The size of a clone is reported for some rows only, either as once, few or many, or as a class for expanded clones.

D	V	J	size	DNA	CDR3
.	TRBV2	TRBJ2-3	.	TGTGCCAGCAGAGTTAGTAGGCGGTCCACAGATACGCAGTATTTT	CASRVSRRSTDTQYF
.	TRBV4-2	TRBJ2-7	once	TGTGCCAGCAGCCAGCTTCCGGGAGTATATTACGAGCAGTACTTC	CASSQLPGVYYEQYF
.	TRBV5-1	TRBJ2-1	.	TGCGCCAGCAGCCTTGTAATAGCGGCAAGAGACAATGAGCAGTTCTTC	CASSLVIAARDNEQFF
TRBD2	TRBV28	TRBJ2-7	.	TGTGCCAGCAGTCCCCCGGGACTAGCCACCTACGAGCAGTACTTC	CASSPPGLATYEQYF
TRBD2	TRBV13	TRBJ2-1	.	TGTGCCAGCAGCCTCGTGCGGGAGCTGGACCCTTATCAGTTCTTC	CASSLVRELDPYQFF
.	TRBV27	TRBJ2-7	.	TGTGCCAGCAGTTTAGGGTGGGGGGGCTCGGGGGAGCAGTACTTC	CASSLGWGGSGEQYF
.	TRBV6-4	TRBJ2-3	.	TGTGCCAGCAGTGACCGTGCGGGGGCCTCGCTTCGGTATTTT	CASSDRAGASLRYF
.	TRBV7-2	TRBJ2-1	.	TGTGCCAGCAGCGCGCCGGGGAGCTCCTACAATGAGCAGTTCTTC	CASSAPGSSYNEQFF
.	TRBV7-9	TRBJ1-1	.	TGTGCCAGCAGCTTAGCGAGGGGACCGCGGGGGACTGAAGCTTTCTTT	CASSLARGPRGTEAFF
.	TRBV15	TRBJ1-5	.	TGTGCCACCAGCCTGACCCTGAGGAATCAGCCCCAGCATTTT	CATSLTLRNQPQHF
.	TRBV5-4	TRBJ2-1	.	TGTGCCAGCAGCTTGGGCTGGCGGAACTCCTACAATGAGCAGTTCTTC	CASSLGWRNSYNEQFF
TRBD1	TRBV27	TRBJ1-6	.	TGTGCCAGCAGTCCAAGACAGGGTTCGGCACCCCTCCACTTT	CASSPRQGSAPLHF
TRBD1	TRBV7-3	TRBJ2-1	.	TGTGCCAGCAGCTTACGGACAGGGGGGATCAATGAGCAGTTCTTC	CASSLRTGGINEQFF
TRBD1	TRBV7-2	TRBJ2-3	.	TGTGCCAGCAGCCCCGCCGGGACAGGGGTCACAGATACGCAGTATTTT	CASSPAGTGVTDTQYF
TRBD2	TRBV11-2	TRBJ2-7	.	TGTGCCAGCAGCTTAGATTCGCGACTAGCGGGGAGTACCTACGAGCAGTACTTC	CASSLDSRLAGSTYEQYF
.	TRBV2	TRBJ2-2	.	TGTGCCAGCAGTTTCATACAACCCTGGGAGCTGTTTTTT	CASSFIQPWELFF
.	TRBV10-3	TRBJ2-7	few	TGTGCCACCCAACCTCCAGGAGGCGAGCAGTACTTC	CATQPPGGEQYF
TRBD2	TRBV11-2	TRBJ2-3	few	TGTGCCAGCAGCCCTGGACTAGCGGGAGCAGATACGCAGTATTTT	CASSPGLAGADTQYF
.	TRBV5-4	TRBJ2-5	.	TGTGCCAGCAGCTCCTTTTCGGGACAAGAGACCCAGTACTTC	CASSSFSGQETQYF
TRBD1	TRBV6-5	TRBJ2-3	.	TGTGCCACCTTTACAGGGGGCCAAAATACGCAGTATTTT	CATFTGGQNTQYF
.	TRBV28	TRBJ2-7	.	TGTGCCAGCAGTCTCTACGAGCAGTACTTC	CASSLYEQYF
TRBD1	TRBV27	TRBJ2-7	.	TGTGCCAGCAGCTACTTCCGGGACAGGGGGCGGCAGCCCTACGAGCAGTACTTC	CASSYFRDRGRQPYEQYF
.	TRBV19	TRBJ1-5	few	TGTGCCAGTAGTATTCGGGGGGGCCATAGCAATCAGCCCCAGCATTTT	CASSIRGGHSNQPQHF
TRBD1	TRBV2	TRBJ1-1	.	TGTGCCAGCAGGCCGGGACAGACGAACACTGAAGCTTTCTTT	CASRPGQTNTEAFF
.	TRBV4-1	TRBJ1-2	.	TGCGCCAGCAGCCACCGGGTCGGGGAGGGCTATGGCTACACCTTC	CASSHRVGEGYGYTF
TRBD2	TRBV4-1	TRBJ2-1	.	TGCGCCAGCGGGCAACTAGCGGGCAATGAGCAGTTCTTC	CASGQLAGNEQFF
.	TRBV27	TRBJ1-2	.	TGTGCCAGCAGTTTACTGGGTGCCAGGAACTATGGCTACACCTTC	CASSLLGARNYGYTF
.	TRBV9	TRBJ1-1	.	TGTGCCAGCACCCCTAGTAAGTCGTCGAACACTGAAGCTTTCTTT	CASTPSKSSNTEAFF
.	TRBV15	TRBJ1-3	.	TGTGCCACCAGCAGAGATCGGAAGGGGATGAACACCATATATTTT	CATSRDRKGMNTIYF
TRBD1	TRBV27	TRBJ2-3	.	TGTGCCAGCAGTCGGACAGGGCGTGAGGATACGCAGTATTTT	CASSRTGREDTQYF
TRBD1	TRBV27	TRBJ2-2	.	TGTGCCAGCAGTTCGGGTCTGGGGAACAGGGGTACCGGGGAGCTGTTTTTT	CASSSGLGNRGTGELFF
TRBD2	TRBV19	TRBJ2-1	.	TGTGCCAGTAGTTATAGCGGGAGAAAGGCCTACAATGAGCAGTTCTTC	CASSYSGRKAYNEQFF
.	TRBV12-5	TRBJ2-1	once	TGTGCTAGTGGTTTGTCGCCGGTAAAGGAGCAGTTCTTC	CASGLSPVKEQFF
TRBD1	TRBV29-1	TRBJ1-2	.	TGCAGCGTTGAAGACCAGGGGACAGACTACACCTTC	CSVEDQGTDYTF
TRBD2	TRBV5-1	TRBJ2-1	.	TGCGCCAGCAGCTTGACTAGCGGGACCCCCCAGCAGTTCTTC	CASSLTSGTPQQFF
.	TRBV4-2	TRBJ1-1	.	TGTGCCAGCAGCCAAAGGGGTTTGAACACTGAAGCTTTCTTT	CASSQRGLNTEAFF